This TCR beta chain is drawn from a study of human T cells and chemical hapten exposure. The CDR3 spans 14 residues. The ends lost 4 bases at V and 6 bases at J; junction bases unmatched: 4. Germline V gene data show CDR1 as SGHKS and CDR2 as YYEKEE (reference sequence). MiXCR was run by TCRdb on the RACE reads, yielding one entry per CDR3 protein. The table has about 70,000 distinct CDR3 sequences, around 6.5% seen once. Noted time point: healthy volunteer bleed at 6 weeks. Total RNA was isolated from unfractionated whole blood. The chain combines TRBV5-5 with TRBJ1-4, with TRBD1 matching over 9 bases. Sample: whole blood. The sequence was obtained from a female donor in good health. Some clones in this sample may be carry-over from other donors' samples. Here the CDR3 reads CASSLGQGYEKLFF. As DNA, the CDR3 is TGTGCCAGCAGCCTGGGACAGGGTTATGAAAAACTGTTTTTT.